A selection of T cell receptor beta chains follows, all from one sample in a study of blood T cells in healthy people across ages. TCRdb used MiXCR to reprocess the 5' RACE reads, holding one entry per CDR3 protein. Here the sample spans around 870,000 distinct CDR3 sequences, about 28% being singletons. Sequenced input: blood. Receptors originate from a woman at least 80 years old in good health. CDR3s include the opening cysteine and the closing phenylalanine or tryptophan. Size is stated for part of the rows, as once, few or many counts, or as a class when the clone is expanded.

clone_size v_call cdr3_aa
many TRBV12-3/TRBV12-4 CASSLGLTGGYTF
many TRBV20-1 CSARGDPGTGHEEQFF
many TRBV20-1 CSARTSIDTQYF
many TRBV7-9 CASSLRGVTNTDTQYF
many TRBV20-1 CSATRGGTSTYEQYF
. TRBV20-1 CSNKRGGETQYF
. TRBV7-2 CASRGNLAGNIQYF
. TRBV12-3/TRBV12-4 CASSFQWGFGYTF
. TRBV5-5 CASRGDMATGELFF
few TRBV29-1 CSGRVNTEAFF
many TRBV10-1 CASSEEKKQGLEQYF
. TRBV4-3 CASSVQIGDTEAFF
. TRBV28 CASGRQGPGNTIYF
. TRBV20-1 CSAPQARGTDTQYF
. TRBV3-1 CASSQDRQNSPLHF
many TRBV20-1 CSAPKGGLASTDTQYF
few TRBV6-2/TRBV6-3 CASSYYSYTEAFF
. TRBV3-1 CASSQDFYEQYF
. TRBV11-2 CASSYTGLSEKLFF
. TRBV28 CASSTHRGGEGGRAQYF
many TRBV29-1 CSAMGSGGTTSTDTQYF
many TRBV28 CASSLLAYEQYF
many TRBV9 CASSVTSGGLGYNEQFF
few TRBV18 CASSPQGSETQYF
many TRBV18 CASSPDSLRGGQPQHF
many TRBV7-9 CASSPTGGHRQETQYF
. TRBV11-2 CASSMGTNTEAFF
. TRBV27 CASSFVRSPSYNEQFF
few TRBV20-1 CSASLSGGAGDTQYF
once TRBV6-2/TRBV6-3 CASSYSTAGGPNEQFF
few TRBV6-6 CASSYSQGAITGELFF
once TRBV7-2 CASSLDWLGGGRETQYF
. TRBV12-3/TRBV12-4 CASTPGTGSINQPQHF
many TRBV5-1 CASSLDSPRGKLFF
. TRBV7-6 CASSLERQGINTQYF
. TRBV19 CASSPGHISNQPQHF
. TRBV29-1 CSAHRGGSYEQYF
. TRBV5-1 CASSSGTSGLTDTQYF
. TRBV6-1 CASSGEGTAGPNEQFF
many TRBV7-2 CASSPPQLAGGARSQYF
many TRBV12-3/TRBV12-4 CASTPQSGTEAFF
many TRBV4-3 CASSQEVTSVGYNEQFF
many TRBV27 CASSFLLRVSGANVLTF
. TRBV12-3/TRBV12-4 CASCPSYNSPLHF
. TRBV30 CACPRGAPSGANVLTF
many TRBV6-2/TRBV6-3 CASSQRLGETQYF
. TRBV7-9 CASSPDRVGSTEAFF
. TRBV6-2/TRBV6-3 CASTSRDRASEAFF